This T cell receptor beta chain originates from a study of T cells in Graves' hyperthyroidism and ophthalmopathy. Amplified regions were TCR beta CDR3 sequences from RNA transcripts. The HTBI primer set drove a first-round RT-PCR of the TCR CDR3. TCRdb called the multiplex PCR reads again in MiXCR, with one record for every CDR3 protein. This sample yields about 330,000 distinct CDR3 sequences, of which approximately 13% are seen a single time; roughly 35% belongs to the top ten. Each ophthalmopathy patient scored at least 3 on the Clinical Activity Score and at least 4 on NOSPECS grade, with duration under 3 months. Reasons for excluding patients were uncontrolled infection, other autoimmune disease, pregnancy or lactation. Per the germline V gene, CDR1 is SQVTM and CDR2 is ANQGSEA. Trimming took off 3 bases at V and 6 bases at J, with 21 bases between the two ends. The CDR3 extends over 15 amino acids.

The count of this clonotype is one. This chain links TRBV29-1 with TRBJ2-7; tentatively, D is TRBD1 or TRBD2 (6 bases each). The clonotype originates from a woman aged 40 to 50 with Graves' ophthalmopathy. Material: blood. The CDR3 loop is CSVDIPGGGTSEQYF. CDR3 DNA sequence: TGCAGCGTTGACATCCCAGGAGGGGGAACTAGCGAGCAGTACTTC.